This entry features one T cell receptor (beta chain) sequence. The antigen remains unidentified. The PCR had 60 Vbeta and 13 Jbeta primers. Method: immunoSEQ multiplex PCR; TCRdb's copy keeps in-frame clones and lacks some. The sample contains about 160,000 clones, less than 80% of which appear only once. The data derive from a study of cytomegalovirus exposure and HLA in healthy donors. Study conclusions and caveats: A later look showed TCR association rates differing by HLA locus, highest for DRB1 and lowest for HLA-C. In an earlier analysis, most TCR beta V segments were productive about 87% or about 30% of the time. In most subjects, TCR beta sequences reportedly gave accurate predictions of HLA-A and HLA-B alleles. In a later analysis, V- and J-gene trimming of beta chains associated with a DCLRE1C missense variant, replicated independently.

The germline V and J ends were trimmed by 5 bases and 7 bases, with 15 bases remaining between them. CDR3 size: 13 residues. Germline CDR1 is PRHDT and CDR2 is FYEKMQ (reference sequence). The rearrangement joins TRBV13 to TRBJ2-7; D is possibly TRBD1 (6 bases). The sequence was obtained from a middle-aged man in good health and CMV-seronegative. Sequenced sample: PBMCs. This CDR3 reads CASSIQGMGEQYF. As DNA, the CDR3 is TGTGCCAGCAGCATACAGGGTATGGGGGAGCAGTACTTC.